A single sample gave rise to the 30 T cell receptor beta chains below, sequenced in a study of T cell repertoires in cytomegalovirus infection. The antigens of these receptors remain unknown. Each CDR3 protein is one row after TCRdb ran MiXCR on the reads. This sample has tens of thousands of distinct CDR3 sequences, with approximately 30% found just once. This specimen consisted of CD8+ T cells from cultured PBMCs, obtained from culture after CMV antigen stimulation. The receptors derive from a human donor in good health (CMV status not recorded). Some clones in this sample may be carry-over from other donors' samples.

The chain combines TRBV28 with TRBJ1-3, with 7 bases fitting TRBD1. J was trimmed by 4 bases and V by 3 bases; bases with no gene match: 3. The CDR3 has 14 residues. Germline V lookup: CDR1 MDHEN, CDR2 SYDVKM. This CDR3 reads CASSFSQGGNTIYF. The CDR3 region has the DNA TGTGCCAGCAGTTTTTCACAGGGGGGAAACACCATATATTTT.

This CDR3 reads CSAAGRIHREETQYF. Here the CDR3 DNA reads TGCAGTGCCGCGGGGCGGATACACCGAGAAGAGACCCAGTACTTC. This rearrangement joins TRBV20-1 to TRBJ2-5, with D possibly matching TRBD2 (6 bases). CDR1 and CDR2 (germline): DFQATT, SNEGSKA (reference sequence). CDR3 size: 15 residues. Deletions cut 6 bases from V and 3 bases from J, with 20 bases between.

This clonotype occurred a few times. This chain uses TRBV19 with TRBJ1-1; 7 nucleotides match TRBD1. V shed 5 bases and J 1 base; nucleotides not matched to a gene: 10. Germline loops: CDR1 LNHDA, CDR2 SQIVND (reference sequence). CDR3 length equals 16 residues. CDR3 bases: TGTGCCAGTAGTCATGGTCGTCAGGGGGGGAACACTGAAGCTTTCTTT. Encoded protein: CASSHGRQGGNTEAFF.

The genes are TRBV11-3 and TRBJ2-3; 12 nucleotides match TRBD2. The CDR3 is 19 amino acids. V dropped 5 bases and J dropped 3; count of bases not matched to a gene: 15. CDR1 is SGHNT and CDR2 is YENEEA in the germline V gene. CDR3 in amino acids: CASSLASSGGVSGTDTQYF. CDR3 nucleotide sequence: TGTGCCAGCAGCCTCGCCTCTAGCGGGGGGGTGAGTGGGACAGATACGCAGTATTTT.

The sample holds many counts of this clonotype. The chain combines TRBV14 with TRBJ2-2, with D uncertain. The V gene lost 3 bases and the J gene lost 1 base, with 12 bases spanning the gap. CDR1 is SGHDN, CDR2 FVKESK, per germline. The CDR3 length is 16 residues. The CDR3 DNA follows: TGTGCCAGCAGCCAGGACCAGGCGGTGAACACCGGGGAGCTGTTTTTT. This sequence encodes CASSQDQAVNTGELFF.

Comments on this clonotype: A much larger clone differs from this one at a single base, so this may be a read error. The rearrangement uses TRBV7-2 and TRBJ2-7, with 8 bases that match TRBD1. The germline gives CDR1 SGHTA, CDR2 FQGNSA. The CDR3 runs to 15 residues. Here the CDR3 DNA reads TGTGCCAGCAGCGGACAGGGAGGAGTCTCCTACGGGCAGTACTTC. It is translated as CASSGQGGVSYGQYF.

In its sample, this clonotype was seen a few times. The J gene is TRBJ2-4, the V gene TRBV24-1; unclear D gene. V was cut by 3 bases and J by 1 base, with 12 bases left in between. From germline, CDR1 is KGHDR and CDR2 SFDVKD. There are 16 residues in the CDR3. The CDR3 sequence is CATSDPDPRAKNIQYF. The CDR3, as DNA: TGTGCCACCAGTGATCCTGATCCTCGGGCCAAAAACATTCAGTACTTC.

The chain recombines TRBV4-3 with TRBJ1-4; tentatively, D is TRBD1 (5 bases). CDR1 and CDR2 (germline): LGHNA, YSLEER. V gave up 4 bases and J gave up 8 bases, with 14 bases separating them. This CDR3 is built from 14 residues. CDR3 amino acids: CASSLRDGQEKLFF. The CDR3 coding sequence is TGCGCCAGCAGCCTCCGGGACGGGCAAGAAAAACTGTTTTTT.

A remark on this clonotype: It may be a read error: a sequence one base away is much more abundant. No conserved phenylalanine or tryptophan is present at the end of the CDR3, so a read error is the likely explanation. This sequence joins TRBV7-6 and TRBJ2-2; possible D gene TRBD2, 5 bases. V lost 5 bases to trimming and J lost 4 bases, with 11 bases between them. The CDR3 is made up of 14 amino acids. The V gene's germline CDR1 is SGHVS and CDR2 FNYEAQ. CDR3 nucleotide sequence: TGTGCCAGCAGCCCCAGCGCGGGCACCGGGGAGCTGTTTTCT. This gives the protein CASSPSAGTGELFS.

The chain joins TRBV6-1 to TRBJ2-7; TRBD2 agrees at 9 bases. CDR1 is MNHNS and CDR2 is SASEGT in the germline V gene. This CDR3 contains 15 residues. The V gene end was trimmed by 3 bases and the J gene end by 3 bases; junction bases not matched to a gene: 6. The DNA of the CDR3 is TGTGCCAGCAGTGATGGGGCTAGCGGGGTCTACGAGCAGTACTTC. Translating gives CASSDGASGVYEQYF.

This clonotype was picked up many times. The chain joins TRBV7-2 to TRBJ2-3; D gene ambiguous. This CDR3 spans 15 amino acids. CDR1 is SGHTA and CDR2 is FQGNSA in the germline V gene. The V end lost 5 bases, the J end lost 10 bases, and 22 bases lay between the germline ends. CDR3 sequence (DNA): TGTGCCAGCAGCCAACACGGATCCTTGGGTAATCCGCAGTATTTT. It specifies CASSQHGSLGNPQYF. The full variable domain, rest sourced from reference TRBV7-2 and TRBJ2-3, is GAGVSQSPSNKVTEKGKDVELRCDPISGHTALYWYRQSLGQGLEFLIYFQGNSAPDKSGLPSDRFSAERTGGSVSTLTIQRTQQEDSAVYLCASSQHGSLGNPQYFGPGTRLTVL.

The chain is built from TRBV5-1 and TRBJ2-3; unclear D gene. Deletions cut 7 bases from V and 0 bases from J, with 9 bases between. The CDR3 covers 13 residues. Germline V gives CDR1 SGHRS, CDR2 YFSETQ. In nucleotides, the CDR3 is TGCGCCAGCGGACCGATGAGCACAGATACGCAGTATTTT. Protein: CASGPMSTDTQYF. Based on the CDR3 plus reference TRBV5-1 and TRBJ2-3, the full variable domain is KAGVTQTPRYLIKTRGQQVTLSCSPISGHRSVSWYQQTPGQGLQFLFEYFSETQRNKGNFPGRFSGRQFSNSRSEMNVSTLELGDSALYLCASGPMSTDTQYFGPGTRLTVL.

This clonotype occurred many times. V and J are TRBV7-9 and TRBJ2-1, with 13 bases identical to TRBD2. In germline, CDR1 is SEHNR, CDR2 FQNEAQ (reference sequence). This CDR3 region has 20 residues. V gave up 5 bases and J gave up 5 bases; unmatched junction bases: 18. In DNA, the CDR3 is TGTGCCAGCAGCCCGAGACTAGCGGGGGGATCACCTTCTCCTCACAATGAGCAGTTCTTC. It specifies CASSPRLAGGSPSPHNEQFF.

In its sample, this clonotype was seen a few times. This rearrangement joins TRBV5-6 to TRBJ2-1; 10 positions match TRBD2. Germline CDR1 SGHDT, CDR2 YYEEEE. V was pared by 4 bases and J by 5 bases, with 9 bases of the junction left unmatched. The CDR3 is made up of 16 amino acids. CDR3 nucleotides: TGTGCCAGCAGCGTCTATCTAGCGGGAGTTGACAATGAGCAGTTCTTC. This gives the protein CASSVYLAGVDNEQFF.

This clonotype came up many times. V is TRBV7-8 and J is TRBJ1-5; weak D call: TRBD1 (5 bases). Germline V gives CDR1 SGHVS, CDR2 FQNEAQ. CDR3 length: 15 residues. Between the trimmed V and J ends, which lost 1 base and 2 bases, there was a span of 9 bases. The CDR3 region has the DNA TGTGCCAGCAGCTTAGTGGGCAGGGGCAATCAGCCCCAGCATTTT. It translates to CASSLVGRGNQPQHF.

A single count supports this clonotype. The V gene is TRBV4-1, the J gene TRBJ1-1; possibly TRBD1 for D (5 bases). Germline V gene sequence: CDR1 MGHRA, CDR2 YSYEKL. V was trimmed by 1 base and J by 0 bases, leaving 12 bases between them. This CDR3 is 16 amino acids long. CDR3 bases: TGCGCCAGCAGCCAAGGGGCCGGGGCTCTGAACACTGAAGCTTTCTTT. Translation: CASSQGAGALNTEAFF.

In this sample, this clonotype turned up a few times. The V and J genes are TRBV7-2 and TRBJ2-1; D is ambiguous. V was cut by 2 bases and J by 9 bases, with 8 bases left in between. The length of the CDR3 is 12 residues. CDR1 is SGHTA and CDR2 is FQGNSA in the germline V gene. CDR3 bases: TGTGCCAGCAGCTTAACGGGTAGTGAGCAGTTCTTC. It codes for CASSLTGSEQFF.

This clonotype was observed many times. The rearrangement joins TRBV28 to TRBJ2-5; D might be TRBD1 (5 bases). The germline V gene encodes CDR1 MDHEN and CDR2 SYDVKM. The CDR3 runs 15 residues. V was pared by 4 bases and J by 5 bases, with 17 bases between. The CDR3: CASSSSRVGRETQYF. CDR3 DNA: TGTGCCAGCAGTTCCTCCAGGGTAGGGCGTGAGACCCAGTACTTC.

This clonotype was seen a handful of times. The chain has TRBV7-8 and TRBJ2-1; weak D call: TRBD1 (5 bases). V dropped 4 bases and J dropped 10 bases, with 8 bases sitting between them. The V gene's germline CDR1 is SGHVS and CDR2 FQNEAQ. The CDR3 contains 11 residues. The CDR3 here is CASSSAGEQFF. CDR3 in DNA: TGTGCCAGCAGCTCCGCAGGGGAGCAGTTCTTC.

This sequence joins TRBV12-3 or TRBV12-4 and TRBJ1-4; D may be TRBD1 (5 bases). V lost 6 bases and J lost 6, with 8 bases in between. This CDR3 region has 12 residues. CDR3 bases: TGTGCCAGCAGCGCACAGGATGAAAAACTGTTTTTT. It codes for CASSAQDEKLFF.

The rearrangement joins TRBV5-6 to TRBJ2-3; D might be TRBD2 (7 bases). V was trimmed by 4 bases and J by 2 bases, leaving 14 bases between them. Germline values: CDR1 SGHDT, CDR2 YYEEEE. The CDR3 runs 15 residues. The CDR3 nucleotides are TGTGCCAGCAGCCCACAGGGAGGGGCCACAGATACGCAGTATTTT. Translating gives CASSPQGGATDTQYF. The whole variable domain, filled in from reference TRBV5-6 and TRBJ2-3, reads DAGVTQSPTHLIKTRGQQVTLRCSPKSGHDTVSWYQQALGQGPQFIFQYYEEEERQRGNFPDRFSGHQFPNYSSELNVNALLLGDSALYLCASSPQGGATDTQYFGPGTRLTVL.

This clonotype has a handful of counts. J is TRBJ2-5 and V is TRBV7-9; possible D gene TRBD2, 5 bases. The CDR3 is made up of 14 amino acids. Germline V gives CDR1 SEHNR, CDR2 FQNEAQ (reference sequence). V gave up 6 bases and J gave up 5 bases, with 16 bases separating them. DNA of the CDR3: TGTGCCAGCAGGCCTTACAAGGAGGTGGAGACCCAGTACTTC. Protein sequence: CASRPYKEVETQYF.

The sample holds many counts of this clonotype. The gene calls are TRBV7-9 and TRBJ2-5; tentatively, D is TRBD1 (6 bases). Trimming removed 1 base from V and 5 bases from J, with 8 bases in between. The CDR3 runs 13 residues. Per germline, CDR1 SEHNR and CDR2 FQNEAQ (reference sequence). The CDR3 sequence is CASSLGDKETQYF. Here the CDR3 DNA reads TGTGCCAGCAGCTTAGGGGACAAGGAGACCCAGTACTTC.

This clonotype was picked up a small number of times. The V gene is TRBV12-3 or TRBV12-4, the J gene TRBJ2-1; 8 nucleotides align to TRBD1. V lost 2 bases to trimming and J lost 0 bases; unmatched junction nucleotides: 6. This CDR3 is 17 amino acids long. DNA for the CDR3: TGTGCCAGCAGTTTATCCCGGACAGGGCCCTCCTACAATGAGCAGTTCTTC. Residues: CASSLSRTGPSYNEQFF.

In DNA form, the CDR3 reads TGTGCCAGCAGCTTAAGGACTCCCTACGAGCAGTACTTC. Protein: CASSLRTPYEQYF. J is TRBJ2-7 and V is TRBV7-8, with D possibly being TRBD2 (5 bases). The germline V gene encodes CDR1 SGHVS and CDR2 FQNEAQ. Trimming removed 2 bases from V and 2 bases from J, with 7 bases in between. The CDR3 runs 13 residues.

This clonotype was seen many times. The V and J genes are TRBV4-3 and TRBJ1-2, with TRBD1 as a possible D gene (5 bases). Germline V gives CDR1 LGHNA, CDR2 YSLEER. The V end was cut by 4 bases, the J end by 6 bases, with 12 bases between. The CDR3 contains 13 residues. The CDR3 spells CASSPSTGDGYTF. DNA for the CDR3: TGCGCCAGCAGCCCTTCTACGGGGGATGGCTACACCTTC.

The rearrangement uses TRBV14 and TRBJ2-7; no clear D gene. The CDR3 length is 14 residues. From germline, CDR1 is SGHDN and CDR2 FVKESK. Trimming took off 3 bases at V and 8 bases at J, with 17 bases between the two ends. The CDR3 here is CASSQPGSSGKQYF. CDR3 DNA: TGTGCCAGCAGCCAGCCCGGATCCTCGGGCAAGCAGTACTTC.

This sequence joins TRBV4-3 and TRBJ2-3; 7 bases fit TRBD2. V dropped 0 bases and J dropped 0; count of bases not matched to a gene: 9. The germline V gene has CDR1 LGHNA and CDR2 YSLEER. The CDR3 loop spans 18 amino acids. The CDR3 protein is CASSQDVWGSGSTDTQYF. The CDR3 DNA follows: TGCGCCAGCAGCCAAGACGTTTGGGGTAGCGGGAGCACAGATACGCAGTATTTT.

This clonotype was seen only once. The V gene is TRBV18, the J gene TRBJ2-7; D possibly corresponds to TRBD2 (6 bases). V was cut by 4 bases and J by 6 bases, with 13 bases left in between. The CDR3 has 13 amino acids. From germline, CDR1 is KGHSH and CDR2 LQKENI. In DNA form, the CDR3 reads TGTGCCAGCTCACAACACTCCGGGGGCGAGCAGTACTTC. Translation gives CASSQHSGGEQYF.

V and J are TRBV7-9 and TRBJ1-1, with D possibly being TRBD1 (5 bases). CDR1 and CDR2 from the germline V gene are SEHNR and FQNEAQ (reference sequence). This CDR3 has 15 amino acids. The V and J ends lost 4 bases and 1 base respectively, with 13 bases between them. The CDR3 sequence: CASSSPTGGNTEAFF. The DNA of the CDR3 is TGTGCCAGCAGCTCCCCCACCGGGGGGAACACTGAAGCTTTCTTT.